The 15 T cell receptor beta chains listed next were all sequenced from one sample in a study of OX40 agonist ivuxolimab in advanced cancers. The data were produced by immunoSEQ multiplex PCR, yet TCRdb's version contains in-frame clones alone and is incomplete. This sample has over 80,000 clones; about 90% occur once, and the top ten carry 1.1%. The sequences come from CD4+ or CD8+ T cells sorted from blood, collected in a trial of the OX40 agonist ivuxolimab. The source is an adult with an advanced solid tumor such as melanoma, head and neck, liver or kidney cancer.

The chain carries TRBV28 and TRBJ1-4, with D perhaps TRBD1 (5 bases). V gave up 0 bases and J gave up 8 bases, with 19 bases separating them. CDR1 MDHEN and CDR2 SYDVKM come from the germline V gene. CDR3 size: 17 residues. CDR3 bases: TGTGCCAGCAGTTTATGGGAAAGGGGCGGGGGAGGCGAAAAACTGTTTTTT. Its protein product is CASSLWERGGGGEKLFF.

In its sample, this clone was seen once. This sequence joins TRBV5-3 and TRBJ1-5, with D maybe TRBD1 (6 bases). TRBV5-3 is known as an ORF, though its function is uncertain. The CDR3 extends over 14 amino acids. V shed 3 bases and J shed 7 bases, with 14 bases lying between them. The CDR3 here is CARSWGAARQPQHF. CDR3 DNA sequence: TGTGCCAGAAGCTGGGGGGCGGCCAGGCAGCCCCAGCATTTT.

The V call is TRBV6-1, the J call TRBJ1-4; D unclear. Between the trimmed V and J ends, which lost 2 bases and 6 bases, there was a span of 10 bases. This CDR3 is built from 14 residues. CDR1 and CDR2 (germline): MNHNS, SASEGT. In DNA form, the CDR3 reads TGTGCCAGCAGTGAATGGGGTTTCGATGAAAAACTGTTTTTT. Its protein product is CASSEWGFDEKLFF.

This clone was counted a single time. V usage is TRBV2 and J usage is TRBJ1-3; D is perhaps TRBD1 (5 bases). V was pared by 5 bases and J by 14 bases, with 13 bases between. Germline V gene lookup returns CDR1 SNHLY and CDR2 FYNNEI. CDR3 length: 11 residues. DNA of the CDR3: TGTGCCAGCAGTCTATCGGACACTTTATATTTT. It codes for CASSLSDTLYF.

To note about this clone: Other DNA sequences in this specimen translate into the identical CDR3. Here the CDR3 reads CAWSEGADTQYF. The CDR3, as DNA: TGTGCCTGGAGCGAGGGGGCAGATACGCAGTATTTT. V and J are TRBV30 and TRBJ2-3; D is perhaps TRBD1 (6 bases). The germline V gene has CDR1 GTSNPN and CDR2 SVGIG (reference sequence). V shed 3 bases and J shed 4 bases, with 8 bases lying between them. This CDR3 contains 12 residues.

This chain connects TRBV19 to TRBJ2-3; possibly TRBD2 for D (7 bases). The CDR3 is 15 residues long. Between the trimmed V and J ends, which lost 6 bases and 4 bases, there was a span of 17 bases. The germline CDR1 and CDR2 sequences are LNHDA and SQIVND (reference sequence). The CDR3 DNA is TGTGCCAGTAGCCCCACGGGGGGCGTCCCAGATACGCAGTATTTT. Its protein is CASSPTGGVPDTQYF.

The chain couples TRBV6-6 to TRBJ1-2; TRBD1 matches 7 bases. Germline CDR1 reads MNHNY; CDR2 reads SVGAGI (reference sequence). The trim removed 6 bases at V and 14 bases at J, leaving 15 bases unmatched. The CDR3 length is 13 residues. Here the CDR3 DNA reads TGTGCCAGCAGCTCCTTAGGGGGCCGCCCAGGGACCTTC. Translated, it gives CASSSLGGRPGTF.

This clone was seen a single time. CDR3 loop: CASSILGPSSGNTIYF. CDR3 DNA: TGTGCCAGCAGCATCCTGGGACCGAGCTCTGGAAACACCATATATTTT. The chain couples TRBV7-9 to TRBJ1-3; D perhaps matches TRBD1 (5 bases). Germline V gives CDR1 SEHNR, CDR2 FQNEAQ (reference sequence). The CDR3 loop spans 16 amino acids. V was shortened by 5 bases and J by 0 bases, with 14 bases between the two germline ends.

Here the CDR3 reads CASSGHPAPYEQYF. DNA for the CDR3: TGTGCCAGCAGTGGACACCCCGCCCCCTACGAGCAGTACTTC. The chain carries TRBV6-1 and TRBJ2-7, with D unclear. The CDR3 has 14 residues. V was cut by 4 bases and J by 2 bases, with 12 bases left in between. In germline, CDR1 is MNHNS, CDR2 SASEGT.

V and J are TRBV4-1 and TRBJ1-6; D perhaps matches TRBD1 (5 bases). This CDR3 is built from 14 residues. Germline-derived CDR1 and CDR2 are MGHRA and YSYEKL. Trimming removed 0 bases from V and 12 bases from J, with 12 bases in between. DNA for the CDR3: TGCGCCAGCAGCCAAGATCTGGGGGAACGACCCCTCCACTTT. Encoded protein: CASSQDLGERPLHF.

CDR3 sequence (DNA): TGCAGCGGGGGACCAGCCTGGGGCGGGGAGCTGTTTTTT. Translated: CSGGPAWGGELFF. The chain joins TRBV29-1 to TRBJ2-2; D is possibly TRBD1 or TRBD2 (5 bases each). The CDR3 loop spans 13 amino acids. Germline V gene sequence: CDR1 SQVTM, CDR2 ANQGSEA. V shed 7 bases and J shed 7 bases, with 16 bases lying between them.

V and J are TRBV6-1 and TRBJ1-5; no clear D. Germline CDR1 reads MNHNS; CDR2 reads SASEGT. The V end lost 6 bases, the J end lost 1 base, and 7 bases lay between the germline ends. There are 13 residues in the CDR3. CDR3 bases: TGTGCCAGCAGGCTCGACAGCAATCAGCCCCAGCATTTT. Amino acid sequence: CASRLDSNQPQHF.

Comment on this clone: One end of the junction is discordant with germline, which a read error may explain. The chain joins TRBV11-2 to TRBJ2-2; TRBD2 is a possible D gene (7 bases). The CDR3 is made up of 13 amino acids. Looked up from germline, CDR1 is SGHAT and CDR2 is FQNNGV. CDR3 nucleotide sequence: TGTGCCAGCAGCTTAAGACCTGCGGGGGCGCTGTTTTTT. Protein: CASSLRPAGALFF. Full variable domain (rest looked up from reference TRBV11-2 and TRBJ2-2): EAGVAQSPRYKIIEKRQSVAFWCNPISGHATLYWYQQILGQGPKLLIQFQNNGVVDDSQLPKDRFSAERLKGVDSTLKIQPAKLEDSAVYLCASSLRPAGALFFGEGSRLTVL.

This clone was detected once. This chain connects TRBV19 to TRBJ2-1; 8 nucleotides agree with TRBD2. This CDR3 contains 16 residues. The trim removed 2 bases at V and 6 bases at J, leaving 9 bases unmatched. Germline V gene data show CDR1 as LNHDA and CDR2 as SQIVND (reference sequence). CDR3 nucleotides: TGTGCCAGTAGTATACGTACGGGAGGGCGGGGCAATGAGCAGTTCTTC. Its translation: CASSIRTGGRGNEQFF. The full variable domain, its missing parts supplied by reference TRBV19 and TRBJ2-1, is DGGITQSPKYLFRKEGQNVTLSCEQNLNHDAMYWYRQDPGQGLRLIYYSQIVNDFQKGDIAEGYSVSREKKESFPLTVTSAQKNPTAFYLCASSIRTGGRGNEQFFGPGTRLTVL.

The chain recombines TRBV18 with TRBJ2-1; 7 bases align to TRBD2. The CDR3 is 15 residues long. Germline loops: CDR1 KGHSH, CDR2 LQKENI. Trimming cost V 2 bases and J 8 bases; bases outside gene matches: 9. The CDR3 protein is CASSPWSGLGDEQFF. The CDR3 DNA sequence: TGTGCCAGCTCACCATGGAGCGGACTAGGGGATGAGCAGTTCTTC.